These 18 T cell receptor beta chains were all obtained from the same sample, sequenced in a study of regulatory T cells in long-lasting Graves disease. Time point denoted: persistent/refractory GD, antithyroid drugs over 5 years with positive TRAb. TCR sequences were obtained from RNA taken from PBMCs. The authors built TCR beta libraries using iRepertoire HTBI primers and Arm-PCR of CDR3 regions. In TCRdb, the multiplex PCR reads were re-called with MiXCR into one record per CDR3 protein. The sample carries almost 350,000 distinct CDR3 sequences, about 20% recorded once. The sequenced sample was peripheral blood mononuclear cells (PBMCs), obtained when the disease was refractory, from a patient treated with antithyroid drugs. The receptors derive from a female donor with Graves disease.

J is TRBJ2-7 and V is TRBV10-3; 7 bases map to TRBD2. Trimming took 4 bases from V and 3 from J; bases not matched to a gene: 6. The CDR3 consists of 14 residues. Germline V gene sequence: CDR1 ENHRY, CDR2 SYGVKD. CDR3 region: CAISVSSGVYEQYF. The CDR3 region has the DNA TGTGCCATCAGTGTATCTAGCGGTGTCTACGAGCAGTACTTC.

This clonotype was recorded at least ten times. This chain joins TRBV9 and TRBJ2-5; D perhaps matches TRBD2 (5 bases). The germline V and J ends were trimmed by 3 bases and 7 bases, with 16 bases remaining between them. From germline, CDR1 is SGDLS and CDR2 YYNGEE. This CDR3 contains 14 residues. In DNA form, the CDR3 reads TGTGCCAGCAGCGGGGAGACGGGAATGGGGACCCAGTACTTC. Translated: CASSGETGMGTQYF.

This chain connects TRBV7-9 to TRBJ2-5, with D possibly being TRBD1 (6 bases). The CDR3 is 14 residues long. Trimming took off 4 bases at V and 7 bases at J, with 16 bases between the two ends. CDR1 and CDR2 from the germline V gene are SEHNR and FQNEAQ (reference sequence). The DNA of the CDR3 is TGTGCCAGCAGCTCGACAGGTTTGGAACCGACCCAGTACTTC. Translation: CASSSTGLEPTQYF.

V gene TRBV29-1 combines with J gene TRBJ1-3; D not resolved. The V end lost 6 bases, the J end lost 2 bases, and 8 bases lay between the germline ends. This CDR3 is 12 amino acids long. The germline V gene has CDR1 SQVTM and CDR2 ANQGSEA. The CDR3 nucleotides are TGCAGCGTCGGACTACCTGGAAACACCATATATTTT. Its protein is CSVGLPGNTIYF. The full variable domain, with the rest looked up from reference TRBV29-1 and TRBJ1-3, is SAVISQKPSRDICQRGTSLTIQCQVDSQVTMMFWYRQQPGQSLTLIATANQGSEATYESGFVIDKFPISRPNLTFSTLTVSNMSPEDSSIYLCSVGLPGNTIYFGEGSWLTVV.

This clonotype showed up just once. A much larger clonotype is one base distant, so this may be a read error. The CDR3 loop is CAGSPPGGTQYF. The CDR3 coding sequence is TGTGCCGGCAGTCCCCCTGGGGGGACCCAGTACTTC. The chain combines TRBV6-2 or TRBV6-3 with TRBJ2-5; the D gene could be TRBD1 or TRBD2 (5 bases each). The CDR3 is 12 amino acids. The V gene's germline CDR1 is MNHEY and CDR2 SVGEGT.

This clonotype turned up a few times. This chain connects TRBV19 to TRBJ1-4; TRBD1 agrees at 9 bases. Germline CDR1 is LNHDA and CDR2 is SQIVND (reference sequence). V shed 4 bases and J 1 base; nucleotides not matched to a gene: 4. The CDR3 contains 16 residues. CDR3 residues: CASSTPDRGTNEKLFF. The CDR3 DNA is TGTGCCAGTAGTACCCCGGACAGGGGAACTAATGAAAAACTGTTTTTT. Using reference TRBV19 and TRBJ1-4 for the parts outside the CDR3, the full variable domain is DGGITQSPKYLFRKEGQNVTLSCEQNLNHDAMYWYRQDPGQGLRLIYYSQIVNDFQKGDIAEGYSVSREKKESFPLTVTSAQKNPTAFYLCASSTPDRGTNEKLFFGSGTQLSVL.

The chain joins TRBV4-3 to TRBJ1-2, with a weak D call TRBD1 (6 bases). Germline V CDR1 and CDR2: LGHNA, YSLEER. V was clipped by 5 bases and J by 8 bases, with 24 bases between them. CDR3 length: 16 amino acids. CDR3 region: CASSSRRGARVTGYTF. The CDR3, as DNA: TGCGCCAGCAGCTCCCGACGGGGGGCCAGGGTGACGGGCTACACCTTC.

Note on this clonotype: Given a much more abundant clone one base away, this may be a read error. The chain links TRBV2 to TRBJ1-1, with 7 bases that match TRBD1. Germline values: CDR1 SNHLY, CDR2 FYNNEI. CDR3 size: 14 residues. This CDR3 reads CAGRERQGGVEAFF. CDR3 in DNA: TGTGCCGGCAGGGAACGACAGGGAGGGGTTGAAGCTTTCTTT.

The rearrangement links TRBV6-1 to TRBJ2-2, with 9 bases that match TRBD1. V dropped 7 bases and J dropped 3; count of bases not matched to a gene: 3. This CDR3 is built from 14 residues. Germline V gives CDR1 MNHNS, CDR2 SASEGT. The CDR3 reads CASKRTGDTGELFF. CDR3 nucleotide sequence: TGTGCCAGCAAGAGGACAGGGGACACCGGGGAGCTGTTTTTT.

This clonotype was seen a few times. The chain links TRBV7-6 to TRBJ1-1; possible D gene TRBD1, 5 bases. V was trimmed by 2 bases and J by 5 bases, leaving 21 bases between them. This CDR3 is 17 amino acids long. Looked up from germline, CDR1 is SGHVS and CDR2 is FNYEAQ. CDR3 amino acids: CASSLSTGRGTGTEAFF. CDR3 nucleotides: TGTGCCAGCAGCTTATCGACCGGTCGGGGGACGGGGACTGAAGCTTTCTTT.

This clonotype was counted many times. V gene TRBV27 combines with J gene TRBJ1-2; tentative D call: TRBD1 (5 bases). Germline V gene sequence: CDR1 MNHEY, CDR2 SMNVEV (reference sequence). V shed 0 bases and J shed 8 bases, with 19 bases lying between them. This CDR3 has 16 residues. This chain's CDR3 is CASSLSLSTGFLGYTF. DNA for the CDR3: TGTGCCAGCAGTTTATCCCTATCCACAGGTTTCCTAGGCTACACCTTC.

Remarks on this clonotype: This may come from a read error, since a much larger clone is one base off. The chain links TRBV20-1 to TRBJ1-1; possibly TRBD1 for D (6 bases). CDR1 DFQATT and CDR2 SNEGSKA come from the germline V gene (reference sequence). This CDR3 has 15 residues. The CDR3 sequence: CNLRGSRGARTEAFF. The CDR3 coding sequence is TGCAATCTTAGGGGGAGCCGGGGGGCGCGCACTGAAGCTTTCTTT.

This clonotype was detected once. The V and J genes are TRBV7-9 and TRBJ2-5, with D uncertain. The V and J ends lost 1 base and 7 bases respectively, with 7 bases between them. Germline V lookup: CDR1 SEHNR, CDR2 FQNEAQ (reference sequence). This CDR3 contains 12 residues. The CDR3 sequence is CASSLGVRTQYF. The CDR3 DNA sequence: TGTGCCAGCAGCTTAGGGGTGAGGACCCAGTACTTC.

This clonotype appeared a few times. For the CDR3, the DNA is TGTGCCATCAAACAAGGGGGTAACATGAACACTGAAGCTTTCTTT. It is translated as CAIKQGGNMNTEAFF. The chain links TRBV10-3 to TRBJ1-1; TRBD1 is a possible D gene (6 bases). In germline, CDR1 is ENHRY, CDR2 SYGVKD. V lost 7 bases to trimming and J lost 0 bases, with 15 bases between them. CDR3 length: 15 amino acids.

The rearrangement links TRBV20-1 to TRBJ2-3, with 8 bases lining up with TRBD2. Germline loops: CDR1 DFQATT, CDR2 SNEGSKA (reference sequence). Trimming removed 3 bases from V and 6 bases from J; junction bases left unmatched: 5. The CDR3 sequence is 13 residues long. The CDR3 nucleotides are TGCAGTGCTAGGGGGACTAGTGGGGATACGCAGTATTTT. It yields the protein CSARGTSGDTQYF.

This clonotype was detected a few times. The gene calls are TRBV20-1 and TRBJ1-4; 7 nucleotides line up with TRBD1. The V and J ends lost 4 bases and 0 bases, in that order; junction bases with no gene match: 8. Germline V gene lookup returns CDR1 DFQATT and CDR2 SNEGSKA (reference sequence). This CDR3 is built from 16 residues. The CDR3: CSATPGQPATNEKLFF. The DNA for the CDR3 is TGCAGTGCTACCCCGGGACAGCCCGCAACTAATGAAAAACTGTTTTTT.

In this sample, this clonotype turned up many times. The genes are TRBV18 and TRBJ1-4; a weak D match, TRBD1 (6 bases). Trimming took 0 bases from V and 8 from J, leaving 13 bases between them. CDR3 size: 15 residues. Germline loops: CDR1 KGHSH, CDR2 LQKENI. CDR3 sequence: CASSPPQGSSEKLFF. As DNA, the CDR3 is TGTGCCAGCTCACCACCTCAGGGGTCGTCGGAAAAACTGTTTTTT.

The rearrangement links TRBV20-1 to TRBJ1-6; unclear D gene. Trimming stripped 6 bases from V and 8 bases from J, with 14 bases between. The CDR3 has 13 residues. From germline, CDR1 is DFQATT and CDR2 SNEGSKA (reference sequence). In DNA, the CDR3 is TGCAGTGCCCGAGGCAGGTTCTATTCACCCCTCCACTTT. As protein: CSARGRFYSPLHF.